These 14 T cell receptor beta chains were all obtained from the same sample, sequenced in a study of CD4+ T cells in melanoma. Sequencing was performed with immunoSEQ multiplex PCR; in TCRdb, only in-frame clones are kept and a portion is missing. The table lists 9,000 to 10,000 clones, approximately 69% of them singletons, with around 20% in the top ten. The specimen was peripheral blood. These receptors all come from a human donor with melanoma.

The chain combines TRBV15 with TRBJ2-4, with D maybe TRBD2 (7 bases). This CDR3 is 15 amino acids long. CDR1 is LNHNV, CDR2 YYDKDF, per germline (reference sequence). V was pared by 0 bases and J by 6 bases, with 12 bases between. The chain's CDR3 is CATSREGGAGNIQYF. The CDR3 nucleotides read TGTGCCACCAGCAGAGAGGGGGGGGCGGGAAACATTCAGTACTTC.

This clone has only one observation. The chain combines TRBV19 with TRBJ2-7; D possibly corresponds to TRBD1 (5 bases). This CDR3 contains 15 residues. Per the germline V gene, CDR1 is LNHDA and CDR2 is SQIVND (reference sequence). The ends were cut back, 3 bases at V and 2 bases at J, with 14 bases in the middle. This chain's CDR3 is CASSMTETEAYEQYF. Here the CDR3 DNA reads TGTGCCAGTAGTATGACCGAGACAGAGGCCTACGAGCAGTACTTC.

The chain uses TRBV7-3 and TRBJ2-3; D tentatively reads TRBD1 or TRBD2 (5 bases each). Trimming pared 5 bases from V and 1 base from J, leaving 25 bases between. Germline lookup yields CDR1 SGHTA and CDR2 FQGTGA. The CDR3 loop spans 19 amino acids. The DNA for the CDR3 is TGTGCCAGCAGCAGGGGATTAACGGCGAGGGAGCCCGGCACAGATACGCAGTATTTT. Its protein is CASSRGLTAREPGTDTQYF. Variable domain in full (rest from reference TRBV7-3 and TRBJ2-3): GAGVSQTPSNKVTEKGKYVELRCDPISGHTALYWYRQSLGQGPEFLIYFQGTGAADDSGLPNDRFFAVRPEGSVSTLKIQRTERGDSAVYLCASSRGLTAREPGTDTQYFGPGTRLTVL.

V usage is TRBV5-4 and J usage is TRBJ2-2; maybe TRBD2 (6 bases). V was trimmed by 6 bases and J by 2 bases, leaving 17 bases between them. CDR3 length: 16 residues. Germline assignment: CDR1 SGHNT and CDR2 YYREEE (reference sequence). CDR3 DNA sequence: TGTGCCAGCAACGCACCGGGACTTTCCAACACCGGGGAGCTGTTTTTT. It is translated as CASNAPGLSNTGELFF.

The V gene is TRBV7-9, the J gene TRBJ1-1; 9 nucleotides line up with TRBD1. The CDR3 sequence is 14 residues long. Germline loops: CDR1 SEHNR, CDR2 FQNEAQ (reference sequence). With V trimmed by 4 bases and J by 4 bases, 4 bases remained unmatched. The CDR3 protein is CASSSRQGGTEAFF. In nucleotides, the CDR3 is TGTGCCAGCAGCTCCCGACAGGGGGGCACTGAAGCTTTCTTT.

The rearrangement joins TRBV28 to TRBJ2-5, with D uncertain. V lost 6 bases to trimming and J lost 2 bases, with 10 bases between them. Germline V gene data show CDR1 as MDHEN and CDR2 as SYDVKM. The CDR3 consists of 13 residues. CDR3 amino acids: CASSPPNQETQYF. CDR3 sequence (DNA): TGTGCCAGCAGCCCCCCTAATCAAGAGACCCAGTACTTC.

The J gene is TRBJ2-3, the V gene TRBV11-1; D unclear. The CDR3 length is 13 residues. Germline lookup yields CDR1 SGHAT and CDR2 FQDESV (reference sequence). V was clipped by 1 base and J by 2 bases, with 4 bases between them. Here the CDR3 DNA reads TGTGCCAGCAGCTTAGGGGTCACAGATACGCAGTATTTT. Its protein product is CASSLGVTDTQYF.

This chain connects TRBV11-2 to TRBJ2-5; possible D gene TRBD1, 5 bases. The J call is uncertain, as TRBJ2-7 better fits the DNA end. Germline V gene data show CDR1 as SGHAT and CDR2 as FQNNGV. The CDR3 runs 15 residues. The CDR3 DNA follows: TGTGCCAGCAGCTTAGATGGGGCAGGAACGGACGAGCAGTACTTC. Translated, it gives CASSLDGAGTDEQYF.

The V gene is TRBV10-1, the J gene TRBJ2-5; 9 positions agree with TRBD1. The J call may be mistaken, given a closer DNA end match to TRBJ2-7. The germline gives CDR1 WNHNN, CDR2 SYGVQD (reference sequence). There are 14 residues in the CDR3. The CDR3 is CASSPGTGLDEQYF. DNA for the CDR3: TGCGCCAGCAGTCCCGGGACAGGGTTGGACGAGCAGTACTTC.

The genes are TRBV4-1 and TRBJ1-2; weak D call: TRBD1 (6 bases). The CDR3 spans 14 residues. The germline V gene has CDR1 MGHRA and CDR2 YSYEKL. Between the trimmed V and J ends, which lost 1 base and 8 bases, there was a span of 14 bases. The chain's CDR3 is CASSQVGGTGGYTF. DNA of the CDR3: TGCGCCAGCAGCCAAGTCGGGGGCACCGGGGGCTACACCTTC.

This chain's CDR3 is CASSRQTTGKLFF. DNA of the CDR3: TGCGCCAGCAGCCGGCAAACGACCGGAAAACTGTTTTTT. The gene calls are TRBV4-1 and TRBJ1-4; D gene ambiguous. The CDR3 length is 13 residues. V lost 4 bases to trimming and J lost 10 bases, with 13 bases between them. Germline V gene lookup returns CDR1 MGHRA and CDR2 YSYEKL.

The chain recombines TRBV4-1 with TRBJ1-1; possibly TRBD1 for D (5 bases). The V and J ends lost 4 bases and 7 bases respectively, with 10 bases between them. CDR1 is MGHRA and CDR2 is YSYEKL in the germline V gene. This CDR3 contains 12 residues. Here the CDR3 reads CASSLRGLEAFF. CDR3 DNA sequence: TGCGCCAGCAGCCTCCGGGGACTTGAAGCTTTCTTT.

This sequence joins TRBV7-9 and TRBJ2-5; 7 nucleotides agree with TRBD1. TRBJ2-7 explains the end of the DNA better; the J call may be wrong. This CDR3 is 18 amino acids long. The germline V gene encodes CDR1 SEHNR and CDR2 FQNEAQ (reference sequence). CDR3 amino acids: CASSLGESADRLRYEQYF. The CDR3 bases are TGTGCCAGCAGCTTAGGCGAATCCGCGGACAGGCTTAGATACGAGCAGTACTTC.

This sequence joins TRBV9 and TRBJ1-6; no definite D call. The CDR3 extends over 15 amino acids. CDR1 and CDR2 (germline): SGDLS, YYNGEE. The ends were cut back, 4 bases at V and 5 bases at J, with 13 bases in the middle. The CDR3 loop reads CASSSSGLNNSPLHF. The CDR3 coding sequence is TGTGCCAGCAGCAGTAGCGGCCTGAATAATTCACCCCTCCACTTT.